Below are 3 T cell receptor beta chains sequenced from a single sample in a study of cytomegalovirus exposure and HLA in healthy donors. Primers: 60 Vbeta forward and 13 Jbeta reverse. The table came from immunoSEQ multiplex PCR; TCRdb's copy has only in-frame clones and leaves some out. The repertoire holds about 120,000 clones, 60% to 80% seen once, with just over 2% in the top ten. Sequencing was carried out using PBMCs. Every receptor here comes from a human donor in good health.

V usage is TRBV5-1 and J usage is TRBJ2-5, with D perhaps matching TRBD2 (6 bases). Germline V gene lookup returns CDR1 SGHRS and CDR2 YFSETQ. This CDR3 has 15 amino acids. The V end was cut by 0 bases, the J end by 4 bases, with 13 bases between. CDR3 loop: CASSLDGGVGETQYF. The CDR3 DNA sequence: TGCGCCAGCAGCTTGGACGGGGGAGTTGGAGAGACCCAGTACTTC.

This chain connects TRBV6-1 to TRBJ2-1; 10 bases are shared with TRBD2. The CDR3 covers 15 residues. Germline values: CDR1 MNHNS, CDR2 SASEGT. The trim removed 6 bases at V and 4 bases at J, leaving 6 bases unmatched. The CDR3 nucleotides read TGTGCCAGCAGAAGGCTAGCGGGAGCATACAATGAGCAGTTCTTC. Protein product: CASRRLAGAYNEQFF.

The chain couples TRBV5-6 to TRBJ2-1, with 12 bases aligning to TRBD2. The CDR3 spans 17 residues. Germline CDR1 SGHDT, CDR2 YYEEEE. The V and J ends lost 3 bases and 0 bases, in that order; junction bases with no gene match: 4. The CDR3 DNA reads TGTGCCAGCAGCTCTGGACTAGCGGGACTCTCCTACAATGAGCAGTTCTTC. Its translation: CASSSGLAGLSYNEQFF.